Below are 5 T cell receptor beta chains sequenced from a single sample in a study of OX40 agonist ivuxolimab in advanced cancers. Some clones are missing from TCRdb's copy, which holds only in-frame ones; the method was immunoSEQ multiplex PCR. The sample records over 80,000 clones, around 85% being singletons. The specimen was CD4+ or CD8+ T cells sorted from blood, collected in a trial of the OX40 agonist ivuxolimab. The receptor set was obtained from an adult with an advanced solid tumor such as melanoma, head and neck, liver or kidney cancer.

The chain combines TRBV5-1 with TRBJ1-2; 9 bases are shared with TRBD1. Trimming at V came to 4 bases and at J to 5 bases, leaving 3 bases not matched to a gene. This CDR3 has 13 residues. Germline V gene sequence: CDR1 SGHRS, CDR2 YFSETQ. In DNA, the CDR3 is TGCGCCAGCAGCCAGGACAGGGGATATGGCTACACCTTC. Its protein product is CASSQDRGYGYTF.

CDR3 sequence reads: CASSPQAGGANVLTF. The CDR3 coding sequence is TGTGCCAGCAGTCCCCAGGCAGGGGGGGCCAACGTCCTGACTTTC. The rearrangement joins TRBV6-1 to TRBJ2-6; tentative D call: TRBD1 (5 bases). This CDR3 is built from 15 residues. Trimming stripped 5 bases from V and 4 bases from J, with 12 bases between. CDR1 and CDR2 (germline): MNHNS, SASEGT.

This sequence joins TRBV7-3 and TRBJ2-6; D tentatively fits TRBD1 or TRBD2 (6 bases each). Germline loops: CDR1 SGHTA, CDR2 FQGTGA. Trimming shortened V by 6 bases and J by 4 bases, and 13 bases separated the two germline ends. This CDR3 has 15 amino acids. The CDR3 DNA sequence: TGTGCCAGCAGATCAGGAGGGACAGGGGCCAACGTCCTGACTTTC. Encoded protein: CASRSGGTGANVLTF.

Note on this clone: One end of the junction is discordant with germline, which a read error may explain. V is TRBV6-6 and J is TRBJ2-2, with 9 bases identical to TRBD1. Per the germline V gene, CDR1 is MNHNY and CDR2 is SVGAGI (reference sequence). CDR3 size: 15 residues. CDR3 coding DNA: TGTGCCAGCAGTCCCGGGACAGGGAACGCCGGGGAGCTGTTTTTT. This gives the protein CASSPGTGNAGELFF.

The chain joins TRBV2 to TRBJ2-7, with 9 bases matching TRBD1. V shed 6 bases, J shed 2 bases, and the junction held 5 bases outside the gene matches. Germline loops: CDR1 SNHLY, CDR2 FYNNEI. The CDR3 has 14 amino acids. The CDR3 region has the DNA TGTGCCAGCAGGGGACAGGGATCCCCCTACGAGCAGTACTTC. Translating gives CASRGQGSPYEQYF.